The rows below give T cell receptor beta chains drawn from one sample of a study of cytomegalovirus exposure and HLA in healthy donors. TCRdb keeps only in-frame clones here, not all; method: immunoSEQ multiplex PCR. This table has 150,000 to 250,000 clones, 75% to 85% appearing once. The specimen was PBMCs. The receptor source for this set is a woman between 50 and 59 years old in good health and CMV-seronegative. The CDR3 runs from the conserved cysteine through the conserved F or W. The D gene is left open where the match is weak. Size is stated for part of the rows, as once, few or many counts, or as a class when the clone is expanded.

j_call,v_call,d_call,clone_size,cdr3_aa,cdr3_nt
TRBJ2-5,TRBV4-2,-,-,CASSPSEQETQYF,TGTGCCAGCAGTCCTAGCGAGCAAGAGACCCAGTACTTC
TRBJ1-4,TRBV7-9,-,-,CSSPVGATNEKLFF,TGTTCCAGCCCGGTCGGGGCAACTAATGAAAAACTGTTTTTT
TRBJ2-3,TRBV6-6,TRBD1,-,CASSRRGTGGTDTQYF,TGTGCCAGCAGTCGGCGGGGGACAGGGGGCACAGATACGCAGTATTTT
TRBJ2-7,TRBV7-9,-,-,CSSSIPGQTYEQYF,TGTTCCAGCAGCATACCGGGACAAACCTACGAGCAGTACTTC
TRBJ2-1,TRBV4-1,TRBD2,-,CASSQEILAGANEQFF,TGCGCCAGCAGCCAAGAGATCCTAGCGGGGGCCAATGAGCAGTTCTTC
TRBJ2-3,TRBV11-2,-,-,CASSLDRSYHTQYF,TGTGCCAGCAGCTTAGATCGTAGCTACCATACGCAGTATTTT
TRBJ2-7,TRBV15,-,once,CATSRVAGTYEQYF,TGTGCCACCAGCAGAGTGGCGGGAACCTACGAGCAGTACTTC
TRBJ1-2,TRBV25-1,-,-,CASSDPAGKSYGYTF,TGTGCCAGCAGTGACCCCGCGGGAAAAAGCTATGGCTACACCTTC
TRBJ1-5,TRBV19,-,-,CASSILAVGNQPQHF,TGTGCCAGTAGTATATTGGCAGTTGGCAATCAGCCCCAGCATTTT
TRBJ1-5,TRBV6-5,TRBD1,once,CASSLDNRGNQPQHF,TGTGCCAGCAGTTTAGATAACAGGGGTAATCAGCCCCAGCATTTT
TRBJ2-3,TRBV6-4,-,-,CASRTGSSTDTQYF,TGTGCCAGCAGAACAGGGTCTAGCACAGATACGCAGTATTTT
TRBJ2-4,TRBV6-1,TRBD1,-,CASSASRQGFIAKNIQYF,TGTGCCAGCAGTGCCAGCCGACAGGGTTTTATAGCCAAAAACATTCAGTACTTC
TRBJ2-1,TRBV27,-,-,CASSLLGGHEQFF,TGTGCCAGCAGTTTATTGGGGGGGCATGAGCAGTTCTTC
TRBJ2-4,TRBV6-6,TRBD1,-,CASSPGTGVAKNIQYF,TGTGCCAGCAGTCCCGGGACAGGGGTGGCCAAAAACATTCAGTACTTC
TRBJ1-2,TRBV27,-,-,CASSPLTVNYGYTF,TGTGCCAGCAGCCCCCTGACAGTAAACTATGGCTACACCTTC
TRBJ1-1,TRBV6-1,-,few,CASSLTENTEAFF,TGTGCCAGCAGTCTGACTGAGAACACTGAAGCTTTCTTT
TRBJ2-7,TRBV7-2,-,-,CASSLRPPTESYEQYF,TGTGCCAGCAGCTTACGGCCGCCGACAGAAAGCTACGAGCAGTACTTC
TRBJ1-5,TRBV6-1,TRBD1,-,CASRQGQGRDQPQHF,TGTGCCAGCAGGCAGGGACAGGGAAGGGATCAGCCCCAGCATTTT
TRBJ1-1,TRBV18,TRBD1,-,CASSPFRDRLNTEAFF,TGTGCCAGCTCACCCTTCCGGGACAGGCTGAACACTGAAGCTTTCTTT
TRBJ2-1,TRBV30,-,-,CAWSSGAYNEQFF,TGTGCCTGGAGTTCGGGGGCCTACAATGAGCAGTTCTTC
TRBJ2-3,TRBV6-6,TRBD1,-,CASSLQGARTDTQYF,TGTGCCAGCAGTTTACAGGGGGCTCGCACAGATACGCAGTATTTT
TRBJ1-1,TRBV5-1,TRBD1,-,CASSPRGQGTEAFF,TGCGCCAGCAGCCCTAGGGGACAGGGAACAGAAGCTTTCTTT
TRBJ2-2,TRBV11-2,TRBD2,-,CASSLAASGRNTGELFF,TGTGCCAGCAGCTTAGCGGCTAGCGGGAGAAACACCGGGGAGCTGTTTTTT
TRBJ1-2,TRBV28,TRBD1,once,CASSLASGTGVDGYTF,TGTGCCAGCAGTTTAGCCTCTGGGACAGGGGTAGATGGCTACACCTTC
TRBJ2-7,TRBV6-1,TRBD1,once,CASSSRDRGYREQYF,TGTGCCAGCAGTTCCCGGGACAGGGGGTATCGCGAGCAGTACTTC
TRBJ2-2,TRBV15,TRBD2,few,CATSSLGLAGGLVDPGELFF,TGTGCCACCAGCAGCTTAGGACTAGCGGGAGGGCTCGTCGACCCCGGGGAGCTGTTTTTT
TRBJ1-3,TRBV11-1,TRBD1,-,CASSLAGTANGNTIYF,TGTGCCAGCAGCTTAGCCGGGACAGCTAACGGAAACACCATATATTTT
TRBJ2-5,TRBV5-1,TRBD1,-,CASSLTGGQETQYF,TGCGCCAGCAGCCTGACAGGGGGCCAAGAGACCCAGTACTTC
TRBJ2-5,TRBV11-2,TRBD1,once,CASSLVTGGQETQYF,TGTGCCAGCAGCTTAGTGACAGGGGGCCAAGAGACCCAGTACTTC
TRBJ2-3,TRBV5-1,-,-,CASSYDSTDTDTQYF,TGCGCCAGCAGCTATGACTCCACGGACACAGATACGCAGTATTTT
TRBJ2-2,TRBV6-6,TRBD2,-,CASQREGTGELFF,TGTGCCAGCCAGCGGGAGGGCACCGGGGAGCTGTTTTTT
TRBJ1-5,TRBV5-5,-,-,CASSLVISTQHF,TGTGCCAGCAGCCTAGTTATCAGCACCCAGCATTTT
TRBJ2-2,TRBV30,-,-,CAWGDKYTGELFF,TGTGCTTGGGGGGACAAATACACCGGGGAGCTGTTTTTT
TRBJ1-2,TRBV10-3,-,-,CAISEVGAKDGYTF,TGTGCCATCAGTGAGGTGGGGGCAAAGGATGGCTACACCTTC
TRBJ2-1,TRBV27,TRBD2,-,CASRRASGGLTYNEQFF,TGTGCCAGCAGGCGGGCTAGCGGGGGTCTAACGTACAATGAGCAGTTCTTC
TRBJ2-3,TRBV5-1,TRBD1,once,CASTRGQGATDTQYF,TGCGCCAGCACGAGGGGACAGGGGGCGACAGATACGCAGTATTTT
TRBJ2-1,TRBV7-9,TRBD1,-,CASSLITGDNEQFF,TGTGCCAGCAGCCTCATTACAGGGGACAATGAGCAGTTCTTC
TRBJ1-2,TRBV7-7,TRBD1,-,CASSSFLGQGAYGYTF,TGTGCCAGCAGCTCGTTTCTTGGACAGGGGGCCTATGGCTACACCTTC
TRBJ2-3,TRBV7-2,TRBD2,-,CASSTGRLAGVADTQYF,TGTGCCAGCAGTACTGGGCGGCTAGCGGGAGTAGCAGATACGCAGTATTTT